The clone carrying this TCR beta chain occurred once. The data derive from a study of shared clonotypes between healthy human individuals. Naive CD8 isolation took CD45RO-negative cells positively selected for CCR7 and excluded terminally differentiated effector memory CD45RA+ cells. All donors qualified as healthy HIV-negative adults and had experienced no recent acute infections or vaccinations. Sequencing was at deep level. Profiling relied on immunoSEQ multiplex PCR, and the TCRdb table lists in-frame clones only, not all of them. Altogether around 1,900,000 clones are present, approximately 92% being singletons, with the ten largest covering over 1.5%. V was clipped by 6 bases and J by 8 bases; unmatched bases: 9. The CDR3 contains 14 residues. CDR1 is MNHNS and CDR2 is SASEGT in the germline V gene.

Input material: naive CD8+ T cells from PBMCs. The source of this sequence is a man aged 18 to 35 in good health. Some clones in this sample may be carry-over from other donors' samples. The chain couples TRBV6-1 to TRBJ2-1, with 8 bases fitting TRBD1. This chain's CDR3 is CASSGQGFPYEQFF. In nucleotides, the CDR3 is TGTGCCAGCAGCGGACAGGGATTCCCCTATGAGCAGTTCTTC.